The 17 T cell receptor beta chains below were found in one sample sequenced in a study of OX40 agonist ivuxolimab in advanced cancers. Measured with immunoSEQ multiplex PCR; TCRdb has only the in-frame clones, and not every one. The data contain tens of thousands of clones, over 75% of them singletons. This specimen was CD4+ or CD8+ T cells sorted from blood, taken in a trial of the OX40 agonist ivuxolimab. These TCRs come from an adult with an advanced solid tumor such as melanoma, head and neck, liver or kidney cancer.

The chain has TRBV4-3 and TRBJ1-6; 7 bases line up with TRBD1. The CDR3 totals 17 residues. The V segment lost 0 bases and the J segment 6 bases; nucleotides outside the gene matches: 8. Germline V lookup: CDR1 LGHNA, CDR2 YSLEER. The DNA of the CDR3 is TGCGCCAGCAGCCAAGAGGGGACAGCCACGGTTAATTCACCCCTCCACTTT. Translated, it gives CASSQEGTATVNSPLHF.

The chain employs TRBV30 and TRBJ2-7; D is ambiguous. The germline V gene has CDR1 GTSNPN and CDR2 SVGIG (reference sequence). There are 13 residues in the CDR3. V lost 5 bases and J lost 2, with 13 bases in between. In DNA, the CDR3 is TGTGCCTGGGGTTTTGGAAGGGCCTACGAGCAGTACTTC. Protein: CAWGFGRAYEQYF. The full variable domain, completed using reference TRBV30 and TRBJ2-7, is SQTIHQWPATLVQPVGSPLSLECTVEGTSNPNLYWYRQAAGRGLQLLFYSVGIGQISSEVPQNLSASRPQDRQFILSSKKLLLSDSGFYLCAWGFGRAYEQYFGPGTRLTVT.

The V gene is TRBV27, the J gene TRBJ1-1, with 10 positions matching TRBD1. With V trimmed by 3 bases and J by 4 bases, 8 bases remained unmatched. There are 16 residues in the CDR3. In germline, CDR1 is MNHEY, CDR2 SMNVEV (reference sequence). The CDR3 bases are TGTGCCAGCAGTTTCGGGACAGGGGCTTGGGGCACTGAAGCTTTCTTT. This gives the protein CASSFGTGAWGTEAFF.

The V call is TRBV5-1, the J call TRBJ2-2; the D is unclear. CDR3 size: 15 residues. V shed 3 bases and J shed 6 bases, with 15 bases lying between them. Germline V lookup: CDR1 SGHRS, CDR2 YFSETQ. CDR3 bases: TGCGCCAGCAGCTCTTACCAGCCCGATGCCGGGGAGCTGTTTTTT. It translates to CASSSYQPDAGELFF.

This chain joins TRBV9 and TRBJ1-3; D unresolved. The CDR3 runs to 16 residues. Per germline, CDR1 SGDLS and CDR2 YYNGEE. Between the trimmed V and J ends, which lost 0 bases and 0 bases, there was a span of 10 bases. The CDR3 coding sequence is TGTGCCAGCAGCGTAGGTCTGGGAAACTCTGGAAACACCATATATTTT. This sequence encodes CASSVGLGNSGNTIYF.

V is TRBV30 and J is TRBJ2-1; 8 bases match TRBD2. The CDR3 has 11 residues. CDR1 is GTSNPN and CDR2 is SVGIG in the germline V gene (reference sequence). Trimming cost V 8 bases and J 9 bases; bases outside gene matches: 6. In DNA form, the CDR3 reads TGTGCCGGGACTAGAAGGGGTGAGCAGTTCTTC. This translates into CAGTRRGEQFF.

CDR3 protein: CASSGRGLDFNEQYF. In DNA form, the CDR3 reads TGTGCCAGCAGCGGACGCGGGCTAGACTTCAACGAGCAGTACTTC. The chain couples TRBV9 to TRBJ2-7; D might be TRBD2 (5 bases). This CDR3 is 15 amino acids long. Germline V lookup: CDR1 SGDLS, CDR2 YYNGEE. Trimming stripped 3 bases from V and 5 bases from J, with 18 bases between.

The rearrangement links TRBV4-1 to TRBJ2-5; a possible D gene is TRBD1 (6 bases). The CDR3 sequence is 13 residues long. Deletions cut 5 bases from V and 4 bases from J, with 11 bases between. From germline, CDR1 is MGHRA and CDR2 YSYEKL. For the CDR3, the DNA is TGCGCCAGCAGCTCGACAGGTGGAGAGACCCAGTACTTC. Residues: CASSSTGGETQYF.

The rearrangement links TRBV6-8 to TRBJ2-1; 7 bases align to TRBD2. The ends lost 1 base at V and 3 bases at J; junction bases unmatched: 3. Germline values: CDR1 MNHGY, CDR2 SAAAGT. This CDR3 is 15 amino acids long. The CDR3 bases are TGTGCCAGCAGTTACTTTGCGGGAGACTACAATGAGCAGTTCTTC. Translation: CASSYFAGDYNEQFF.

This chain uses TRBV6-5 with TRBJ1-2; a weak D match, TRBD1 (6 bases). The V gene lost 7 bases and the J gene lost 4 bases, with 16 bases spanning the gap. This CDR3 has 14 residues. The germline gives CDR1 MNHEY, CDR2 SVGAGI. CDR3 DNA sequence: TGTGCCAGCAACCGGGACATCGGCAGCTATGGCTACACCTTC. Its protein product is CASNRDIGSYGYTF.

This clone showed up just once. The chain recombines TRBV18 with TRBJ1-1; a possible D gene is TRBD1 (5 bases). V dropped 4 bases and J dropped 0 bases, with 12 bases sitting between them. The CDR3 is 15 residues long. Per the germline V gene, CDR1 is KGHSH and CDR2 is LQKENI. CDR3 in DNA: TGTGCCAGCTCACTTTCCGGGACTATGAACACTGAAGCTTTCTTT. This translates into CASSLSGTMNTEAFF. The full variable domain, rest sourced from reference TRBV18 and TRBJ1-1, is NAGVMQNPRHLVRRRGQEARLRCSPMKGHSHVYWYRQLPEEGLKFMVYLQKENIIDESGMPKERFSAEFPKEGPSILRIQQVVRGDSAAYFCASSLSGTMNTEAFFGQGTRLTVV.

This clone occurred once. The chain combines TRBV11-2 with TRBJ1-2, with 7 bases that match TRBD1. This CDR3 contains 15 residues. Unmatched junction bases numbered 5, after V lost 2 bases and J lost 2 bases. CDR1 and CDR2 (germline): SGHAT, FQNNGV. CDR3: CASSLRGQGNYGYTF. CDR3 in DNA: TGTGCCAGCAGCTTAAGGGGGCAGGGGAACTATGGCTACACCTTC.

CDR3 sequence (DNA): TGTGCCAGCAGCTTGCTAGGGGGCAGGGGGGATCAGCCCCAGCATTTT. Translated: CASSLLGGRGDQPQHF. The chain recombines TRBV5-6 with TRBJ1-5; 7 bases fit TRBD1. V lost 1 base to trimming and J lost 5 bases; unmatched junction nucleotides: 9. The germline CDR1 and CDR2 sequences are SGHDT and YYEEEE. This CDR3 is built from 16 residues.

The rearrangement links TRBV7-2 to TRBJ1-1; 9 nucleotides match TRBD1. J gave up 6 bases and V 5 bases, and 10 bases lay outside the gene matches. The CDR3 consists of 15 residues. Germline CDR1 is SGHTA and CDR2 is FQGNSA. The chain's CDR3 is CASSARTGAGAEAFF. The CDR3 DNA is TGTGCCAGCAGCGCCAGGACAGGGGCTGGGGCTGAAGCTTTCTTT.

This chain uses TRBV5-1 with TRBJ1-2; tentatively, D is TRBD1 (5 bases). From germline, CDR1 is SGHRS and CDR2 YFSETQ. The ends were cut back, 0 bases at V and 3 bases at J, with 18 bases in the middle. This CDR3 is built from 17 residues. CDR3 sequence: CASSLDVQGIRDYGYTF. CDR3 bases: TGCGCCAGCAGCTTGGATGTGCAGGGTATACGGGACTATGGCTACACCTTC.

This clone has more than one count but fewer than ten. CDR3: CASSRDSNTEAFF. The CDR3 region has the DNA TGTGCCAGCAGCCGGGACTCGAACACTGAAGCTTTCTTT. The V gene is TRBV2, the J gene TRBJ1-1, with a weak D call TRBD1 (5 bases). Per the germline V gene, CDR1 is SNHLY and CDR2 is FYNNEI. V was clipped by 6 bases and J by 1 base, with 9 bases between them. This CDR3 comprises 13 residues.

This chain links TRBV9 with TRBJ1-4, with D unclear. Germline V lookup: CDR1 SGDLS, CDR2 YYNGEE. This CDR3 spans 15 amino acids. V was shortened by 0 bases and J by 3 bases, with 9 bases between the two germline ends. CDR3 nucleotide sequence: TGTGCCAGCAGCGTAGGGTGGGCGTCTAATGAAAAACTGTTTTTT. It codes for CASSVGWASNEKLFF.